These 29 T cell receptor beta chains were sequenced from one sample in a study of blood T cell repertoires in COVID-19. Measured with immunoSEQ multiplex PCR; TCRdb has only the in-frame clones, and not every one. The repertoire holds tens of thousands of clones, approximately 84% seen once, with 4.4% in the top ten. The sequencing input was peripheral blood. Receptor source: a man aged 50-59 years with active COVID-19.

The chain joins TRBV28 to TRBJ2-1, with TRBD2 identical over 10 bases. The CDR3 is made up of 16 amino acids. With V trimmed by 5 bases and J by 7 bases, 11 bases remained unmatched. Germline CDR1 and CDR2: MDHEN and SYDVKM. This CDR3 reads CASSPWLAGERNEQFF. The CDR3 DNA reads TGTGCCAGCAGTCCCTGGCTAGCGGGGGAGAGGAATGAGCAGTTCTTC.

This clone showed up just once. The V call is TRBV3-1 (or the pseudogene TRBV3-2), the J call TRBJ1-5; no definite D call. This CDR3 has 14 amino acids. CDR1 is LGHDT, CDR2 YNNKEL, per germline (reference sequence). Trimming pared 4 bases from V and 7 bases from J, leaving 14 bases between. The CDR3 sequence: CASSPLASGQPQHF. For the CDR3, the DNA is TGTGCCAGCAGCCCTCTTGCCAGCGGACAGCCCCAGCATTTT.

The genes are TRBV7-6 and TRBJ2-1; D call uncertain. The CDR3 runs 12 residues. The germline CDR1 and CDR2 sequences are SGHVS and FNYEAQ. Trimming cost V 2 bases and J 5 bases, with 4 bases left between them. The CDR3 here is CASSLPNNEQFF. The CDR3 nucleotides read TGTGCCAGCAGCTTACCAAACAATGAGCAGTTCTTC.

V usage is TRBV28 and J usage is TRBJ1-5; 7 bases map to TRBD1. The CDR3 extends over 14 amino acids. Germline CDR1 and CDR2: MDHEN and SYDVKM. V shed 2 bases and J 7 bases; nucleotides not matched to a gene: 5. CDR3 in amino acids: CASSLPGTAQPQHF. The CDR3 DNA follows: TGTGCCAGCAGTTTACCCGGGACAGCCCAGCCCCAGCATTTT.

V gene TRBV3-1 (or the pseudogene TRBV3-2) combines with J gene TRBJ1-6, with unresolved D. CDR1 and CDR2 from the germline V gene are LGHDT and YNNKEL (reference sequence). CDR3 length: 14 residues. The germline V and J ends were trimmed by 1 base and 7 bases, with 8 bases remaining between them. CDR3 nucleotide sequence: TGTGCCAGCAGCCAAGTCACAGCCAATTCACCCCTCCACTTT. Amino acid sequence: CASSQVTANSPLHF.

The chain carries TRBV10-3 and TRBJ1-4, with D tentatively TRBD1 (6 bases). The CDR3 is 13 residues long. CDR1 is ENHRY, CDR2 SYGVKD, per germline. Trimming cost V 11 bases and J 0 bases, with 10 bases left between them. The CDR3 sequence: CAAGQTTNEKLFF. DNA of the CDR3: TGTGCCGCCGGACAGACAACTAATGAAAAACTGTTTTTT.

The chain combines TRBV4-2 with TRBJ2-1, with TRBD2 matching over 10 bases. Germline lookup yields CDR1 LGHNA and CDR2 YNFKEQ. This CDR3 has 15 amino acids. The V and J ends lost 3 bases and 1 base, in that order; junction bases with no gene match: 0. The CDR3 here is CASSQGLASYNEQFF. CDR3 in DNA: TGTGCCAGCAGCCAGGGACTAGCGTCCTACAATGAGCAGTTCTTC.

The V and J genes are TRBV11-2 and TRBJ1-3; 7 bases map to TRBD1. The CDR3 covers 16 residues. Trimming cost V 1 base and J 2 bases; bases outside gene matches: 5. The germline V gene has CDR1 SGHAT and CDR2 FQNNGV. Here the CDR3 reads CASSLGFTGAGNTIYF. The CDR3 bases are TGTGCCAGCAGCTTAGGATTTACAGGGGCTGGAAACACCATATATTTT. The entire variable domain, with the rest obtained from reference TRBV11-2 and TRBJ1-3, is as follows: EAGVAQSPRYKIIEKRQSVAFWCNPISGHATLYWYQQILGQGPKLLIQFQNNGVVDDSQLPKDRFSAERLKGVDSTLKIQPAKLEDSAVYLCASSLGFTGAGNTIYFGEGSWLTVV.

CDR3 sequence: CASSLAGGPLAQYF. Here the CDR3 DNA reads TGTGCCAGCAGCTTAGCGGGGGGGCCTTTGGCGCAGTATTTT. The genes are TRBV6-5 and TRBJ2-3; 11 bases align to TRBD2. The CDR3 totals 14 residues. The germline V gene encodes CDR1 MNHEY and CDR2 SVGAGI. V lost 6 bases and J lost 10; bases outside the gene matches: 9.

This rearrangement joins TRBV27 to TRBJ2-7; 7 bases map to TRBD1. Germline trimming cut 5 bases from V and 7 bases from J; bases unmatched to any gene: 5. CDR1 and CDR2 from the germline V gene are MNHEY and SMNVEV (reference sequence). The CDR3 runs to 12 residues. The CDR3 DNA sequence: TGTGCCAGCAGTATAGGGGGCGATGAGCAGTACTTC. Encoded protein: CASSIGGDEQYF.

The V gene is TRBV19, the J gene TRBJ1-4, with 9 bases aligning to TRBD1. The junction had 14 bases not matched to a gene; V was cut back by 4 bases and J by 8 bases. Looked up from germline, CDR1 is LNHDA and CDR2 is SQIVND (reference sequence). The CDR3 is 17 amino acids. CDR3 protein: CASSNQDWTGDREKLFF. CDR3 DNA: TGTGCCAGTAGTAATCAGGATTGGACAGGGGATCGGGAAAAACTGTTTTTT. Drawing the rest from reference TRBV19 and TRBJ1-4, the complete variable domain is DGGITQSPKYLFRKEGQNVTLSCEQNLNHDAMYWYRQDPGQGLRLIYYSQIVNDFQKGDIAEGYSVSREKKESFPLTVTSAQKNPTAFYLCASSNQDWTGDREKLFFGSGTQLSVL.

The chain has TRBV5-1 and TRBJ2-1; 8 nucleotides match TRBD2. V gave up 0 bases and J gave up 5 bases; unmatched junction bases: 4. Germline V gene sequence: CDR1 SGHRS, CDR2 YFSETQ. The CDR3 loop spans 15 amino acids. Here the CDR3 reads CASSLAPGGHNEQFF. The CDR3 bases are TGCGCCAGCAGCTTGGCCCCGGGGGGGCACAATGAGCAGTTCTTC. The complete variable domain, with remaining parts taken from reference TRBV5-1 and TRBJ2-1, reads KAGVTQTPRYLIKTRGQQVTLSCSPISGHRSVSWYQQTPGQGLQFLFEYFSETQRNKGNFPGRFSGRQFSNSRSEMNVSTLELGDSALYLCASSLAPGGHNEQFFGPGTRLTVL.

The chain has TRBV13 and TRBJ2-7; 9 bases map to TRBD2. Germline V gene lookup returns CDR1 PRHDT and CDR2 FYEKMQ (reference sequence). V dropped 5 bases and J dropped 7; count of bases not matched to a gene: 12. The CDR3 is 15 residues long. The CDR3 loop is CASSPHAGGPREQYF. The CDR3 coding sequence is TGTGCCAGCAGCCCCCATGCGGGGGGGCCGCGTGAGCAGTACTTC.

The chain links TRBV6-1 to TRBJ1-1; unclear D gene. The CDR3 consists of 15 residues. Per germline, CDR1 MNHNS and CDR2 SASEGT. The V and J ends lost 2 bases and 4 bases respectively, with 14 bases between them. The CDR3 DNA follows: TGTGCCAGCAGTGAATATGCCTTAGAGGGCACTGAAGCTTTCTTT. It is translated as CASSEYALEGTEAFF.

This clone came up a few times. The CDR3 protein is CASSRGGTGGNYGYTF. The CDR3 DNA follows: TGTGCCAGCAGCCGGGGGGGCACAGGGGGCAACTATGGCTACACCTTC. The chain joins TRBV5-4 to TRBJ1-2; TRBD1 agrees at 9 bases. Germline V CDR1 and CDR2: SGHNT, YYREEE (reference sequence). The CDR3 extends over 16 amino acids. The V and J ends lost 4 bases and 2 bases, in that order; junction bases with no gene match: 9.

The chain uses TRBV11-2 and TRBJ1-1; 8 bases match TRBD1. The CDR3 sequence is 12 residues long. V shed 5 bases and J 7 bases; nucleotides not matched to a gene: 3. The germline V gene encodes CDR1 SGHAT and CDR2 FQNNGV. CDR3 coding DNA: TGTGCCAGCAGCCGAGACAGGGGTGAAGCTTTCTTT. Its translation is CASSRDRGEAFF.

This clone showed up just a few times. This rearrangement joins TRBV7-9 to TRBJ2-2; maybe TRBD1 (7 bases). Germline V gene sequence: CDR1 SEHNR, CDR2 FQNEAQ (reference sequence). The CDR3 spans 13 residues. V gave up 1 base and J gave up 13 bases, with 13 bases separating them. The CDR3 here is CASSLGGQEGLFF. The DNA for the CDR3 is TGTGCCAGCAGCTTAGGAGGACAGGAGGGGCTGTTTTTT.

The chain uses TRBV5-6 and TRBJ1-4; 9 positions agree with TRBD1. Germline loops: CDR1 SGHDT, CDR2 YYEEEE. There are 16 residues in the CDR3. The V and J ends lost 2 bases and 3 bases, in that order; junction bases with no gene match: 5. The CDR3 reads CASSLGTGLPNEKLFF. In DNA form, the CDR3 reads TGTGCCAGCAGCTTAGGGACAGGGCTCCCTAATGAAAAACTGTTTTTT.

The V and J genes are TRBV4-3 and TRBJ1-1; no clear D. The CDR3 covers 15 residues. Trimming left V 7 bases short and J 3 bases short, with 18 bases between. CDR1 and CDR2 (germline): LGHNA, YSLEER. CDR3 loop: CASTWAGSGDTEAFF. The CDR3 bases are TGCGCCAGCACGTGGGCGGGAAGCGGGGACACTGAAGCTTTCTTT.

CDR3 DNA: TGTGCCAGCAGCTACCGGGACAGGGGGCTGTACGGAGAGACCCAGTACTTC. Translated: CASSYRDRGLYGETQYF. The rearrangement joins TRBV7-9 to TRBJ2-5, with TRBD1 matching over 12 bases. The V gene end was trimmed by 4 bases and the J gene end by 4 bases; junction bases not matched to a gene: 10. CDR1 SEHNR and CDR2 FQNEAQ come from the germline V gene (reference sequence). This CDR3 region has 17 residues.

Turning to this clone: One end of the junction does not line up with germline, which may come from a read error. V gene TRBV6-5 combines with J gene TRBJ1-1; D unresolved. CDR1 MNHEY and CDR2 SVGAGI come from the germline V gene. The CDR3 extends over 13 amino acids. The CDR3 here is CASRLGRSDLGAF. The CDR3 nucleotides are TGTGCCAGCAGACTCGGCCGCTCGGACTTAGGAGCTTTC.

The chain carries TRBV5-1 and TRBJ2-1; 9 bases align to TRBD2. Germline CDR1 and CDR2: SGHRS and YFSETQ. This CDR3 contains 20 residues. V shed 4 bases and J 0 bases; nucleotides not matched to a gene: 17. The CDR3 loop is CASSPLGLAGLRSSYNEQFF. Written as DNA, the CDR3 is TGCGCCAGCAGCCCCCTGGGGCTAGCGGGACTTCGCAGCTCCTACAATGAGCAGTTCTTC.

V usage is TRBV7-8 and J usage is TRBJ2-1; D may be TRBD1 (6 bases). Trimming took 7 bases from V and 8 from J, leaving 21 bases between them. Looked up from germline, CDR1 is SGHVS and CDR2 is FQNEAQ. This CDR3 has 15 amino acids. The CDR3 DNA is TGTGCCAGCACCTACGGACAGTCTCTAGGCGATGAGCAGTTCTTC. The encoded protein is CASTYGQSLGDEQFF.

The genes are TRBV5-5 and TRBJ1-2; possible D gene TRBD1, 6 bases. Trimming took 2 bases from V and 4 from J, leaving 9 bases between them. This CDR3 region has 13 residues. Per the germline V gene, CDR1 is SGHKS and CDR2 is YYEKEE (reference sequence). The CDR3: CASSLSGAYGYTF. The CDR3 DNA follows: TGTGCCAGCAGCTTATCAGGGGCCTATGGCTACACCTTC.

The chain joins TRBV5-1 to TRBJ1-1; possibly TRBD1 for D (5 bases). The CDR3 loop spans 15 amino acids. The germline gives CDR1 SGHRS, CDR2 YFSETQ. With 2 bases removed from V and 2 bases from J, the gap between germline ends came to 13 bases. In DNA form, the CDR3 reads TGCGCCAGCAGCTTAATTTCGGGGGTAAACACTGAAGCTTTCTTT. Translating it yields CASSLISGVNTEAFF.

The chain carries TRBV9 and TRBJ1-6; D gene ambiguous. V dropped 3 bases and J dropped 0 bases, with 7 bases sitting between them. Germline V lookup: CDR1 SGDLS, CDR2 YYNGEE. This CDR3 comprises 15 residues. This CDR3 is CASSAGSSYNSPLHF. The CDR3 region has the DNA TGTGCCAGCAGCGCCGGGAGCTCCTATAATTCACCCCTCCACTTT.

This chain links TRBV18 with TRBJ1-4, with unresolved D. Germline CDR1 reads KGHSH; CDR2 reads LQKENI. CDR3 size: 14 residues. The ends were cut back, 4 bases at V and 0 bases at J, with 6 bases in the middle. The CDR3: CASSLGATNEKLFF. The CDR3 DNA is TGTGCCAGCTCACTGGGAGCAACTAATGAAAAACTGTTTTTT.

This clone was picked up one time. V and J are TRBV24-1 and TRBJ2-2; TRBD2 agrees at 7 bases. This CDR3 has 16 amino acids. CDR1 is KGHDR and CDR2 is SFDVKD in the germline V gene. J gave up 1 base and V 3 bases, and 4 bases lay outside the gene matches. The CDR3 loop is CATSDPTSLNTGELFF. CDR3 bases: TGTGCCACCAGTGATCCGACTAGCTTGAACACCGGGGAGCTGTTTTTT.

The genes are TRBV18 and TRBJ1-5; D may be TRBD1 (5 bases). Trimming left V 2 bases short and J 4 bases short, with 6 bases between. The CDR3 contains 13 residues. Germline V gene data show CDR1 as KGHSH and CDR2 as LQKENI. The CDR3 DNA follows: TGTGCCAGCTCACCAGACAGAAATCAGCCCCAGCATTTT. Encoded protein: CASSPDRNQPQHF.